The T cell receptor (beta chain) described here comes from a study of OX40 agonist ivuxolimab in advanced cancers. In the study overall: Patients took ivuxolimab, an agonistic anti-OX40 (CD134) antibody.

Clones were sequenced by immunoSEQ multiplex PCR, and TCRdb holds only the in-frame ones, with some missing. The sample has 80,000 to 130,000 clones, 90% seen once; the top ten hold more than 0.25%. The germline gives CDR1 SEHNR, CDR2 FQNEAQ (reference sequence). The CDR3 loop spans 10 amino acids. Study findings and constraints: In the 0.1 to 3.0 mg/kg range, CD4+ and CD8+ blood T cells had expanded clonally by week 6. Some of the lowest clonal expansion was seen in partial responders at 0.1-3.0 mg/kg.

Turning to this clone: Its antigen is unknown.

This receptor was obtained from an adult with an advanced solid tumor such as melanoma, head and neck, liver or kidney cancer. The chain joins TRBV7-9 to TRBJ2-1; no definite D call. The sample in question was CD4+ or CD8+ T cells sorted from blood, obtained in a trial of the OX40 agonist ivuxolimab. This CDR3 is CALLDNEQFF. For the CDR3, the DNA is TGTGCTCTGCTGGACAATGAGCAGTTCTTC.